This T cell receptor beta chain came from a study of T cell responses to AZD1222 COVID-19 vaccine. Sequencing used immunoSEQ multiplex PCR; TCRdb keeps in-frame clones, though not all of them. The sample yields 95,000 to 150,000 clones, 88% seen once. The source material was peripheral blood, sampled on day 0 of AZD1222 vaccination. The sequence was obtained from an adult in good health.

The CDR3 protein is CASSGLAGANTGELFF. In DNA form, the CDR3 reads TGCGCCAGCAGTGGGCTAGCGGGCGCGAACACCGGGGAGCTGTTTTTT. The chain carries TRBV10-1 and TRBJ2-2; TRBD2 agrees at 8 bases. Germline V gene lookup returns CDR1 WNHNN and CDR2 SYGVQD (reference sequence). The CDR3 loop spans 16 amino acids. After removal of 4 bases from V and 0 bases from J, the junction contained 4 bases not matched to a gene.